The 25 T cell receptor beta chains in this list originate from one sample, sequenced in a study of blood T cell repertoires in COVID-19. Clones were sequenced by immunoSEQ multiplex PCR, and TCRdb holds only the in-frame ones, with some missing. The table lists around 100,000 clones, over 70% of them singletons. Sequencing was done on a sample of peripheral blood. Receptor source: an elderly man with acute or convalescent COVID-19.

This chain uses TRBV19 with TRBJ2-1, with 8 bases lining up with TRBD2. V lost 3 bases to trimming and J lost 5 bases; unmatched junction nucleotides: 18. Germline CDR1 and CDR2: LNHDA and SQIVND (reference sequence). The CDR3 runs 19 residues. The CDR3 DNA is TGTGCCAGTAGTATTAAATTAGGAGCGGGAGTGTCTCGGGACAATGAGCAGTTCTTC. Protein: CASSIKLGAGVSRDNEQFF.

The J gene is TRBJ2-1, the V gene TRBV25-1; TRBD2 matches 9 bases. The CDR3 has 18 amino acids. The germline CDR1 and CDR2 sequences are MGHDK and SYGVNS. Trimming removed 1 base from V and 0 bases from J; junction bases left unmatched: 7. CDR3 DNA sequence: TGTGCCAGCAGTGAATCAAGCGGGAGGACAAGCTCCTACAATGAGCAGTTCTTC. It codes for CASSESSGRTSSYNEQFF.

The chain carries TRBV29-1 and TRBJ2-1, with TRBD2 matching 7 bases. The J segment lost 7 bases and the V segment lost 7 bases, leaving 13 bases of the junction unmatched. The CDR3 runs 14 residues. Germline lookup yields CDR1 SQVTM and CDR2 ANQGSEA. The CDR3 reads CSGDTAGVRNEQFF. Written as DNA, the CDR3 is TGCAGCGGTGATACCGCGGGGGTTAGAAATGAGCAGTTCTTC.

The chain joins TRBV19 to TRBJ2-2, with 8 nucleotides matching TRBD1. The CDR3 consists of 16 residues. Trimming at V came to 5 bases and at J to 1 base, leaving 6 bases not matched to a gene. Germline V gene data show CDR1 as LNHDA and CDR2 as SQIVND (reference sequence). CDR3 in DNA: TGTGCCAGTAGTCTCTTAGGGACAGGGAACACCGGGGAGCTGTTTTTT. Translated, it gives CASSLLGTGNTGELFF.

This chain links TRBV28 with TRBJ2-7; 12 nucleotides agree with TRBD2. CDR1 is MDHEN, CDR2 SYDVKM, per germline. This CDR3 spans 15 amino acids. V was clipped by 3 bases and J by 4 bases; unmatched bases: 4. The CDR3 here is CASSFGLAGKYEQYF. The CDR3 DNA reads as TGTGCCAGCAGTTTCGGACTAGCGGGAAAGTACGAGCAGTACTTC.

The CDR3 sequence: CASSLVAEQYF. DNA for the CDR3: TGTGCCAGCAGTCTAGTCGCCGAGCAGTACTTC. V is TRBV2 and J is TRBJ2-7, with D unclear. Germline V CDR1 and CDR2: SNHLY, FYNNEI. V was shortened by 5 bases and J by 6 bases, with 8 bases between the two germline ends. The CDR3 contains 11 residues.

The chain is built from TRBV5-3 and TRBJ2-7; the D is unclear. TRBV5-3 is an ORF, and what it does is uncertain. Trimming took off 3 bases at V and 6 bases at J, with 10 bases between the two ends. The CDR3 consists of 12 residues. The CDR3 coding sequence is TGTGCCAGAAGCTGGAGAGGTGGCGAGCAGTACTTC. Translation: CARSWRGGEQYF.

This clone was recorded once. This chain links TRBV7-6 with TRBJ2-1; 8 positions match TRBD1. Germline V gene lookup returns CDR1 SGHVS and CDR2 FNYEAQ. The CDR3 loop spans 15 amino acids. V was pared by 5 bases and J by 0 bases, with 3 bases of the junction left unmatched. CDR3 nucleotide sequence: TGTGCCAGCAGCCAAGACAGGGGCTCCTACAATGAGCAGTTCTTC. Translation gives CASSQDRGSYNEQFF.

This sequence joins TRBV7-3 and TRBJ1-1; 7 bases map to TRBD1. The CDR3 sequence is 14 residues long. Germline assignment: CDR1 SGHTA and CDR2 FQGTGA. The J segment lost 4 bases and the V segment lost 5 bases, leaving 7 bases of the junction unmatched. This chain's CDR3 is CASSATGFGTEAFF. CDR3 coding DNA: TGTGCCAGCAGCGCGACAGGGTTCGGCACTGAAGCTTTCTTT.

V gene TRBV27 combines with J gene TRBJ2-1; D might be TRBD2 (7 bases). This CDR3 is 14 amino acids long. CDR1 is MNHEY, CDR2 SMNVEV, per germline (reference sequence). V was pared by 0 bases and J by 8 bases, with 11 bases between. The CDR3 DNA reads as TGTGCCAGCAGTTTATCACAGGGAGGGCATGAGCAGTTCTTC. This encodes CASSLSQGGHEQFF.

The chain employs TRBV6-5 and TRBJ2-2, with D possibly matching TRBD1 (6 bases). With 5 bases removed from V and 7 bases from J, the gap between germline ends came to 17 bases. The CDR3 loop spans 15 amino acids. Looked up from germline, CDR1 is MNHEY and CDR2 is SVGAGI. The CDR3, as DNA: TGTGCCAGCAGTCAGCCGGGACACAAAGGCGGGGAGCTGTTTTTT. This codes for CASSQPGHKGGELFF.

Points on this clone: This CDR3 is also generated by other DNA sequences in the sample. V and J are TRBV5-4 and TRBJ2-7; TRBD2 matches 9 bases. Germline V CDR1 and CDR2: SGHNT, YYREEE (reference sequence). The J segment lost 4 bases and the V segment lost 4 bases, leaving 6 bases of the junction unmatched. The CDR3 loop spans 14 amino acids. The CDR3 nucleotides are TGTGCCAGCAGCGCCGGGACTAGCCGTTACGAGCAGTACTTC. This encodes CASSAGTSRYEQYF.

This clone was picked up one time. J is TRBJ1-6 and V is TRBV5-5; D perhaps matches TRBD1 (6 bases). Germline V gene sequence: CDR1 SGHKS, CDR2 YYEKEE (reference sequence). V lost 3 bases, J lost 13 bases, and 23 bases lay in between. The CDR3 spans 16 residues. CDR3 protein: CASSSTGRDTGAPLHF. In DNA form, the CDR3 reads TGTGCCAGCAGCTCGACTGGCCGGGACACGGGTGCGCCCCTCCACTTT.

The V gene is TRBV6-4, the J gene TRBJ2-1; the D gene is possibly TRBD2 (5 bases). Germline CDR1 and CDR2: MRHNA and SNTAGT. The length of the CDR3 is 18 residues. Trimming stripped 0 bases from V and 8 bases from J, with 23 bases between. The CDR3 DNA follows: TGTGCCAGCAGTGACTCGTTTAAGTTCTTCCGGGGATTATATGAGCAGTTCTTC. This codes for CASSDSFKFFRGLYEQFF.

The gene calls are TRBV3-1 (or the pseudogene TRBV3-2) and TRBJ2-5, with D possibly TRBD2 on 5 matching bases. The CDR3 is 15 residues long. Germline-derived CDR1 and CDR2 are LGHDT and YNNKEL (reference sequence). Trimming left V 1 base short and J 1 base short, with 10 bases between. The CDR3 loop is CASSQAASGQETQYF. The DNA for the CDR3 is TGTGCCAGCAGCCAAGCCGCAAGCGGCCAAGAGACCCAGTACTTC.

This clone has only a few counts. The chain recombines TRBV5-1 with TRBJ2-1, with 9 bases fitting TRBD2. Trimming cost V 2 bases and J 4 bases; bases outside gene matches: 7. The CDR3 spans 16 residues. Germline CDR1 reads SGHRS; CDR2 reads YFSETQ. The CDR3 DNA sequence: TGCGCCAGCAGCTTATATAGCGGGAGCCTGTACAATGAGCAGTTCTTC. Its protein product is CASSLYSGSLYNEQFF.

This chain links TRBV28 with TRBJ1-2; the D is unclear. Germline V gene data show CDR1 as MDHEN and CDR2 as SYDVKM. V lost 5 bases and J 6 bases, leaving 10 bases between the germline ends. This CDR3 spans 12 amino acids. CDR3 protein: CASSRRRDGYTF. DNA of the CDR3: TGTGCCAGCAGTCGACGGAGGGATGGCTACACCTTC.

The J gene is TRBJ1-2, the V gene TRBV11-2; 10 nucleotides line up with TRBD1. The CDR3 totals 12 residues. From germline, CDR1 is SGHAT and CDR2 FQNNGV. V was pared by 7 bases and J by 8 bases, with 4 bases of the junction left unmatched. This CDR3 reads CASTGQGGGYTF. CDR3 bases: TGTGCCAGCACTGGACAGGGGGGAGGCTACACCTTC.

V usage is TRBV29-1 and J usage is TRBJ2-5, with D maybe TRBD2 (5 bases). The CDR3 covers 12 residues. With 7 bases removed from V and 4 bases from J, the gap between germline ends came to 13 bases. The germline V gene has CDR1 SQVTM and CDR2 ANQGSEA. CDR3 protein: CSASEGSETQYF. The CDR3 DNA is TGCAGCGCCTCAGAGGGCTCAGAGACCCAGTACTTC.

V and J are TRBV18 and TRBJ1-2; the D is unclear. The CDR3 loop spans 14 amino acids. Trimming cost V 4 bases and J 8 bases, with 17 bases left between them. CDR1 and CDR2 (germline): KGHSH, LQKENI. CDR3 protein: CASSQGDEVWGYTF. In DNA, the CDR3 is TGTGCCAGCTCACAAGGCGACGAGGTCTGGGGCTACACCTTC.

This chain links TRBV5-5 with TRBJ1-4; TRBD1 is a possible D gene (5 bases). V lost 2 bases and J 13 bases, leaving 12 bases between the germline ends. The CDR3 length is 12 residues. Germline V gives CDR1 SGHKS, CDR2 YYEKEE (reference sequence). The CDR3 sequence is CASSFSTERLFF. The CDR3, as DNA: TGTGCCAGCAGCTTTTCGACAGAACGACTGTTTTTT.

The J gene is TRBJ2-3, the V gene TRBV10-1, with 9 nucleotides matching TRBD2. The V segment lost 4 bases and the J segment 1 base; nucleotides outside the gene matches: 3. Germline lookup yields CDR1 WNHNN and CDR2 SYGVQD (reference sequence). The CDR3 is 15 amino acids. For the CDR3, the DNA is TGCGCCAGCAGTGGCGGGGGGGCCGGCACAGATACGCAGTATTTT. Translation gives CASSGGGAGTDTQYF.

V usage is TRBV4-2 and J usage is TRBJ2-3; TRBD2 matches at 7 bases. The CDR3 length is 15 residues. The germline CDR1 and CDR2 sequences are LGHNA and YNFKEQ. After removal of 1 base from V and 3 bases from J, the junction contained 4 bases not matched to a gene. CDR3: CASSQAAGVTDTQYF. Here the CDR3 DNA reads TGTGCCAGCAGCCAAGCGGCGGGAGTTACAGATACGCAGTATTTT.

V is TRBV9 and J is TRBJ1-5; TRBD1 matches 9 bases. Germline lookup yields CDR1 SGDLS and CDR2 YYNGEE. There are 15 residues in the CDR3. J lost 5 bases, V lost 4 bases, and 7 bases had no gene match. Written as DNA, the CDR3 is TGTGCCAGCAGCCCAGGGGGGACAGGGTATCAGCCCCAGCATTTT. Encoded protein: CASSPGGTGYQPQHF.

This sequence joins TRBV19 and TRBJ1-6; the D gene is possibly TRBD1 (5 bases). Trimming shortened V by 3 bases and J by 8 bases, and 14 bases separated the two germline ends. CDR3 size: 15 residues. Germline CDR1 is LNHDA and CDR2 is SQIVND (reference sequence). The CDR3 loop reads CASSIGSGSDSPLHF. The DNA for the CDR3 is TGTGCCAGTAGTATTGGATCAGGGTCGGATTCACCCCTCCACTTT.